This T cell receptor beta chain was recovered during a study of shared clonotypes between healthy human individuals. The CDR3 sequence is 15 residues long. Trimming removed 5 bases from V and 7 bases from J; junction bases left unmatched: 10. CDR1 and CDR2 from the germline V gene are SGHTA and FQGNSA. Method: immunoSEQ multiplex PCR; TCRdb's copy keeps in-frame clones and lacks some. Found here are 2 million to 2.5 million clones, 85% to 95% of them singletons; the top ten hold 0.37%. The receptor comes from a man between 18 and 29 years old in good health. Some clones in this sample may be carry-over from other donors' samples. The genes are TRBV7-2 and TRBJ2-3; TRBD2 matches 9 bases. Sequenced: naive CD4+ T cells from PBMCs. As for subset: CD45RA+ positively selected. The CDR3 is CASSRSAGGVNTQYF. CDR3 sequence (DNA): TGTGCCAGCAGCCGCTCCGCGGGAGGGGTAAATACGCAGTATTTT.